This entry lists 12 T cell receptor beta chains sequenced from one sample in a study. TCRdb recomputed calls from the RT-PCR reads with MiXCR, one row per CDR3 protein. The sample lists about 700,000 distinct CDR3 sequences, approximately 15% occurring once. Sequencing was done on a sample of memory CD4+ T cells from blood. The receptors were sampled from a female donor in good health, serving as a healthy control.

This clonotype was seen repeatedly, ten times or more. The chain uses TRBV6-5 and TRBJ2-1; 13 bases align to TRBD2. The CDR3 has 15 amino acids. Germline CDR1 MNHEY, CDR2 SVGAGI. Losses at the gene ends were 6 bases for V and 4 bases for J; bases not matched to a gene: 3. The CDR3 nucleotides read TGTGCCAGCAGCCGACTAGCGGGGGGATACAATGAGCAGTTCTTC. Amino acid sequence: CASSRLAGGYNEQFF.

This clonotype turned up a few times. The gene calls are TRBV27 and TRBJ1-6, with D perhaps TRBD1 (5 bases). The V gene's germline CDR1 is MNHEY and CDR2 SMNVEV (reference sequence). There are 19 residues in the CDR3. The V gene lost 5 bases and the J gene lost 0 bases, with 20 bases spanning the gap. The CDR3, as DNA: TGTGCCAGCAGTCCCGAACCGGGACTCAGGAGCTCCTATAATTCACCCCTCCACTTT. This gives the protein CASSPEPGLRSSYNSPLHF.

This clonotype appeared a few times. The V gene is TRBV7-2, the J gene TRBJ1-1, with a weak D call TRBD1 (5 bases). Germline-derived CDR1 and CDR2 are SGHTA and FQGNSA. V was clipped by 6 bases and J by 5 bases, with 16 bases between them. The CDR3 runs to 14 residues. The CDR3 loop reads CASRLLGAGTEAFF. DNA for the CDR3: TGTGCCAGCAGACTACTCGGGGCTGGGACTGAAGCTTTCTTT.

The table lists this clonotype with a few counts. This chain uses TRBV20-1 with TRBJ2-3; 7 bases are shared with TRBD2. After removal of 5 bases from V and 1 base from J, the junction contained 9 bases not matched to a gene. Germline CDR1 DFQATT, CDR2 SNEGSKA (reference sequence). The CDR3 is made up of 15 amino acids. CDR3 DNA sequence: TGCAGTGCTCCCTTTGGGGGGGGAGGCACAGATACGCAGTATTTT. This gives the protein CSAPFGGGGTDTQYF.

For this clonotype: Its ends do not fully match the called genes, so a read error is possible. The chain uses TRBV9 and TRBJ1-1; D remains unclear. The CDR3 extends over 13 amino acids. Germline CDR1 is SGDLS and CDR2 is YYNGEE. The CDR3: CASSVAAGTKAFF. CDR3 coding DNA: TGTGCCAGCAGCGTAGCGGCCGGCACTAAAGCTTTCTTT.

The rearrangement links TRBV25-1 to TRBJ2-1, with TRBD2 matching over 16 bases. With V trimmed by 4 bases and J by 5 bases, 14 bases remained unmatched. The CDR3 extends over 20 amino acids. The germline V gene encodes CDR1 MGHDK and CDR2 SYGVNS. The CDR3 protein is CASSGGRGTSGREGHNEQFF. The CDR3 DNA is TGTGCCAGCAGTGGCGGTAGGGGGACTAGCGGGAGGGAGGGGCACAATGAGCAGTTCTTC.

At least ten counts were recorded for this clonotype. This sequence joins TRBV5-1 and TRBJ2-1; D may be TRBD2 (6 bases). Germline CDR1 and CDR2: SGHRS and YFSETQ. V dropped 6 bases and J dropped 5 bases, with 15 bases sitting between them. The length of the CDR3 is 14 residues. CDR3 sequence reads: CASTPGVADNEQFF. Written as DNA, the CDR3 is TGCGCCAGCACGCCCGGGGTAGCGGACAATGAGCAGTTCTTC.

As concerns this clonotype: One junction end does not reproduce the germline sequence, and a read error may be involved. The V call is TRBV4-3, the J call TRBJ2-1, with 15 nucleotides matching TRBD2. The CDR3 extends over 16 amino acids. Germline V gene lookup returns CDR1 LGHNA and CDR2 YSLEER. The chain's CDR3 is CTSSQGLAGGPNEQFF. For the CDR3, the DNA is TGCACCAGCAGCCAAGGACTAGCGGGGGGGCCAAATGAGCAGTTCTTC.

This chain joins TRBV6-2 or TRBV6-3 and TRBJ2-3, with 14 positions matching TRBD2. V lost 6 bases to trimming and J lost 6 bases; unmatched junction nucleotides: 11. This CDR3 comprises 17 residues. Germline V gene sequence: CDR1 MNHEY, CDR2 SVGEGT. The CDR3 coding sequence is TGTGCCAGCAGCCCCAATGGACTAGCGGGAGGCGGGGATACGCAGTATTTT. This sequence encodes CASSPNGLAGGGDTQYF.

This clonotype was recorded at least ten times. This CDR3 reads CASSFGGGDTEAFF. The CDR3 bases are TGCGCCAGCAGCTTCGGGGGGGGGGACACTGAAGCTTTCTTT. The rearrangement joins TRBV5-1 to TRBJ1-1, with D perhaps matching TRBD1 (5 bases). Germline-derived CDR1 and CDR2 are SGHRS and YFSETQ. This CDR3 contains 14 residues. Trimming took 2 bases from V and 3 from J, leaving 11 bases between them.

This clonotype was seen repeatedly, ten times or more. The V gene is TRBV4-2, the J gene TRBJ2-7; D is unresolved. The CDR3 is made up of 15 amino acids. Looked up from germline, CDR1 is LGHNA and CDR2 is YNFKEQ. With 1 base removed from V and 1 base from J, the gap between germline ends came to 11 bases. The DNA for the CDR3 is TGTGCCAGCAGCCAAGGGGATTCGACTTCCTACGAGCAGTACTTC. This encodes CASSQGDSTSYEQYF.

In its sample, this clonotype was seen a few times. V and J are TRBV20-1 and TRBJ1-3; TRBD1 is a possible D gene (6 bases). Germline V gene lookup returns CDR1 DFQATT and CDR2 SNEGSKA (reference sequence). Trimming shortened V by 4 bases and J by 2 bases, and 9 bases separated the two germline ends. The CDR3 runs 13 residues. CDR3 in DNA: TGCAGTGCTACACAGGGTGCTGGAAACACCATATATTTT. Translating gives CSATQGAGNTIYF.